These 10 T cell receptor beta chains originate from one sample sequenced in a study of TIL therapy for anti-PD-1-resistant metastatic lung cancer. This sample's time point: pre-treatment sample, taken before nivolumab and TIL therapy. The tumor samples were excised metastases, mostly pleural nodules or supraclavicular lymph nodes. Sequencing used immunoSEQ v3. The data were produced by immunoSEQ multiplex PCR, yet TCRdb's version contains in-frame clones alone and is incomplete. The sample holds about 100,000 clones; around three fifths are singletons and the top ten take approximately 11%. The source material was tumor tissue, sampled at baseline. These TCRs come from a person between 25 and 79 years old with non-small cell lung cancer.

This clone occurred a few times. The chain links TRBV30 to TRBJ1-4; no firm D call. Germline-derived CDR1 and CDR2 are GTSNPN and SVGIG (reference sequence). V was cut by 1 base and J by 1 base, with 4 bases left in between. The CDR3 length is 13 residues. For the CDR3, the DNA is TGTGCCTGGAGTGGGCAAACTAATGAAAAACTGTTTTTT. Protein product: CAWSGQTNEKLFF.

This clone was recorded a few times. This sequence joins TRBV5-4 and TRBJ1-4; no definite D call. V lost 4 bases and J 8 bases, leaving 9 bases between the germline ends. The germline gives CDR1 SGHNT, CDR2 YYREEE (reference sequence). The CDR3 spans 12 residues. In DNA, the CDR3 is TGTGCCAGCAGCGATCAGAGGGAAAAACTGTTTTTT. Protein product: CASSDQREKLFF.

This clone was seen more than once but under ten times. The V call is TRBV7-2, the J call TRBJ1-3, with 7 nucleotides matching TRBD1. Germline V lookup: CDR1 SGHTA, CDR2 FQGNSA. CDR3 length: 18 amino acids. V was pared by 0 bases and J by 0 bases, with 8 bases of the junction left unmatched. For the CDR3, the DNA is TGTGCCAGCAGCTTAGCACCGGGACAGCGCACCTCTGGAAACACCATATATTTT. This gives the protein CASSLAPGQRTSGNTIYF.

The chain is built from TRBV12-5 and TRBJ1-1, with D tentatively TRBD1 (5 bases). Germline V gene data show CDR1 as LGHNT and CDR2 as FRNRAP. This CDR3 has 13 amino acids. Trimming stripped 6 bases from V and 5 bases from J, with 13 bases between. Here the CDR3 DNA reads TGTGCTAGTGGGCGGACCTGGGGGACTGAAGCTTTCTTT. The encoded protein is CASGRTWGTEAFF.

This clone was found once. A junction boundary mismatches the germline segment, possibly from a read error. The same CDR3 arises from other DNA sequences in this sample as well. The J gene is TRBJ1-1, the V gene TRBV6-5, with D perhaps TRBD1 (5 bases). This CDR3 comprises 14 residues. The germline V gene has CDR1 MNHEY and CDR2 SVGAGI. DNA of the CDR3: TGTGCCAGCAGTTATAGCGGGCTAGGGACTGAGGCTTTCTTT. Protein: CASSYSGLGTEAFF.

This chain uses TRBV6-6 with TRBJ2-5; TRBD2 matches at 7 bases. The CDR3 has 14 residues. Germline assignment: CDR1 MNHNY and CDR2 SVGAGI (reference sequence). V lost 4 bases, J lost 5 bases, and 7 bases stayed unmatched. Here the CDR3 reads CASSSPGGRETQYF. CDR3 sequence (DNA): TGTGCCAGCAGTTCTCCCGGGGGGAGGGAGACCCAGTACTTC.

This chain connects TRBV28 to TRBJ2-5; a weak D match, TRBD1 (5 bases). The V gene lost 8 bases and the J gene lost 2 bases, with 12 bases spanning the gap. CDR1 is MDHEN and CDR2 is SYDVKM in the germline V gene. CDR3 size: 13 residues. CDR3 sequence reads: CASFRVGQETQYF. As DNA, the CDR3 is TGTGCCAGCTTCAGGGTCGGGCAAGAGACCCAGTACTTC.

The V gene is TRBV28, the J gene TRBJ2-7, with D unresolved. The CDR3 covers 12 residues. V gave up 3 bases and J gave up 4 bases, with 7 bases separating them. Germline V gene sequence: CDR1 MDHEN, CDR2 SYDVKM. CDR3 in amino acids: CASSLIEYEQYF. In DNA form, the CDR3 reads TGTGCCAGCAGTTTGATTGAGTACGAGCAGTACTTC.

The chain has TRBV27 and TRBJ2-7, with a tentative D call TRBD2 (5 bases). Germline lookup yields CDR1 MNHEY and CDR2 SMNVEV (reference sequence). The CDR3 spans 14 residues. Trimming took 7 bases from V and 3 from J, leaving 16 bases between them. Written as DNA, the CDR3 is TGTGCCAGCACCCGAGGAGGAGCGATCTACGAGCAGTACTTC. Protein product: CASTRGGAIYEQYF.

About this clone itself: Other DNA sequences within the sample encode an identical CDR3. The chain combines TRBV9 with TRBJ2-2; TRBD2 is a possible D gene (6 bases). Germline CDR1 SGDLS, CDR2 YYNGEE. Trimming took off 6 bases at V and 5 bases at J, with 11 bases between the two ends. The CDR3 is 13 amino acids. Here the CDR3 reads CASMGGRTGELFF. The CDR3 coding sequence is TGTGCCAGCATGGGGGGTCGGACCGGGGAGCTGTTTTTT.